The present entry profiles one T cell receptor (beta chain) with its context. Its antigen is as yet unknown. The data were taken from a study of T cells expressing NK-cell markers. Whole-study context: The study drew TCR beta repertoires from sorted CD3+CD56+NKG2C+, CD3+CD56+NKG2C- and CD3+CD56-NKG2C+ T cells. Seven sequenced donors out of eight were HCMV-seropositive, one seronegative.

Findings and caveats of the study: HCMV specificity of expanded NKG2C+ T cell clones remained unclear. These clonotypes, the leaders elsewhere, also led the CD3+CD56-NKG2C+ fraction in a few donors.

The CDR3 consists of 14 residues. Germline loops: CDR1 LGHNA, CDR2 YNFKEQ. TCRdb reanalyzed the 5' RACE reads, giving one entry per CDR3 protein sequence and no DNA. Recorded for this sample: some 500,000 distinct CDR3 sequences. This receptor was identified in a woman in her forties or fifties in good health. The sequenced sample was blood T cells: a sorted CD56 or NKG2C T cell subset, CD4+ or CD8+ T cells, or bulk PBMC T cells (not recorded which). The J gene is TRBJ2-3, the V gene TRBV4-2; the TRBD2 assignment by TCRdb is unverifiable without DNA. The CDR3 loop is CASSHLGYGSTQYF.